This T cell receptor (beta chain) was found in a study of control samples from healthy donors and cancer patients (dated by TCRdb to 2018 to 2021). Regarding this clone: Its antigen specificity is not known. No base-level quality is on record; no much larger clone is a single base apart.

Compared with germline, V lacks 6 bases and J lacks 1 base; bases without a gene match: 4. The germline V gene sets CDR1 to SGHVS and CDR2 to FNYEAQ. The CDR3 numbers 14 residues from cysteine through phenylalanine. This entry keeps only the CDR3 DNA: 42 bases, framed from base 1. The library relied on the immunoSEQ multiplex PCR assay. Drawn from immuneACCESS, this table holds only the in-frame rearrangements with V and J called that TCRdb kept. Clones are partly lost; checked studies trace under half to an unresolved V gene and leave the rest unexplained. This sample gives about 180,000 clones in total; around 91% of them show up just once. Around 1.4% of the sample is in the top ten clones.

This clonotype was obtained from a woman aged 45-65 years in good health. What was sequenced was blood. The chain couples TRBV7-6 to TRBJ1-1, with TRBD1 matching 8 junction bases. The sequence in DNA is TGTGCCAGCAGTTCCGGGACAGGGAACACTGAAGCTTTCTTT. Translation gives CASSSGTGNTEAFF.